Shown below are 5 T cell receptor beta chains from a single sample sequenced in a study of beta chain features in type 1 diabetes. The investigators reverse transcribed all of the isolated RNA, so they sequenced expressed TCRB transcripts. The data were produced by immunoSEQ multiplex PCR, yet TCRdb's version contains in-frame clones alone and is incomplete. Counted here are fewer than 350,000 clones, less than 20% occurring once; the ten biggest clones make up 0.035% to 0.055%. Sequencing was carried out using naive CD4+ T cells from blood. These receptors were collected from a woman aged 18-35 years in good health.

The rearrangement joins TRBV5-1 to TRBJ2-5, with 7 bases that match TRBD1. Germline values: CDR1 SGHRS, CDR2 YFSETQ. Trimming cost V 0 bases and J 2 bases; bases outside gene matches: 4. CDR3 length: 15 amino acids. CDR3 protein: CASSLEGARQETQYF. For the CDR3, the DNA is TGCGCCAGCAGCTTGGAGGGGGCGCGTCAAGAGACCCAGTACTTC.

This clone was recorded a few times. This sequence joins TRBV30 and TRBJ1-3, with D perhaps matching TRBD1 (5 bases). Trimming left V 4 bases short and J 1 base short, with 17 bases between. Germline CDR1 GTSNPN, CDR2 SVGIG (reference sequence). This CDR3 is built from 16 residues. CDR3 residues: CAWIIGEDGSGNTIYF. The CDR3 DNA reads TGTGCCTGGATCATAGGGGAGGACGGATCTGGAAACACCATATATTTT.

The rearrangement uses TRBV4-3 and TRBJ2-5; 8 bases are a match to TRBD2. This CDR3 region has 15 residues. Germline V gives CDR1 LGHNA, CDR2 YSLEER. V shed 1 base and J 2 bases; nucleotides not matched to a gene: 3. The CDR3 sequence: CASSQVTGGQETQYF. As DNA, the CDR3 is TGCGCCAGCAGCCAAGTTACGGGGGGGCAAGAGACCCAGTACTTC.

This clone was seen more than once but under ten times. This CDR3 reads CSVEVLPYEQYF. In DNA, the CDR3 is TGCAGCGTTGAAGTGCTACCCTACGAGCAGTACTTC. The chain couples TRBV29-1 to TRBJ2-7; D ambiguous. Trimming took 1 base from V and 2 from J, leaving 6 bases between them. The CDR3 contains 12 residues. The V gene's germline CDR1 is SQVTM and CDR2 ANQGSEA.

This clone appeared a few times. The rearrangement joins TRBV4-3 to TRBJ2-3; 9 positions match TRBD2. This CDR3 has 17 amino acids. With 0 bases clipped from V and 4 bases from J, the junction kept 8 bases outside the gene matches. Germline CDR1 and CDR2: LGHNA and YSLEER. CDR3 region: CASSQDVSSGTSDTQYF. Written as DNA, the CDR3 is TGCGCCAGCAGCCAAGATGTCTCTAGCGGGACCTCAGATACGCAGTATTTT.